A selection of T cell receptor beta chains follows, all from one sample in a study of human T cells and chemical hapten exposure. TCRdb processed the RACE reads anew with MiXCR; each CDR3 protein has one entry. The profile shows around 120,000 distinct CDR3 sequences, around 15% of them singletons. Source: whole blood, taken in connection with sensitization to the hapten diphenylcyclopropenone (DPC). These receptors came from a man younger than 35 with alopecia areata. Some clones in this sample may be carry-over from other donors' samples. Both conserved end residues are part of each CDR3. Fields, in order: clone size, CDR3 length, V gene, J gene, D gene, CDR3 DNA, CDR3 protein. D genes are given only for firm matches. Clone size is stated in some rows and not others, as once, few, many or a class when expanded.

abundance: many; len: 16; v_gene: TRBV4-3; j_gene: TRBJ2-1; d_gene: -; CDR3nt: TGCGCCAGCAGCCAAGTAGAGCCCGTTTCGTCAGATGAGCAGTTCTTC; CDR3aa: CASSQVEPVSSDEQFF
abundance: few; len: 15; v_gene: TRBV5-5; j_gene: TRBJ2-7; d_gene: -; CDR3nt: TGTGCCAGCAGCTGGGTCCCAGAAGCCTCCTACGAGCAGTACTTC; CDR3aa: CASSWVPEASYEQYF
abundance: -; len: 15; v_gene: TRBV24-1; j_gene: TRBJ2-1; d_gene: TRBD1; CDR3nt: TGTGCCACCAGTGAGTCCAGGGGGACCCACAATGAGCAGTTCTTC; CDR3aa: CATSESRGTHNEQFF
abundance: few; len: 13; v_gene: TRBV24-1; j_gene: TRBJ2-3; d_gene: TRBD1; CDR3nt: TGTGCCACCAGAGACAGGGTCACAGATACGCAGTATTTT; CDR3aa: CATRDRVTDTQYF
abundance: -; len: 15; v_gene: TRBV18; j_gene: TRBJ1-2; d_gene: TRBD1; CDR3nt: TGTGCCAGCTCACCCTGGGACAGAACTAACTATGGCTACACCTTC; CDR3aa: CASSPWDRTNYGYTF
abundance: many; len: 15; v_gene: TRBV2; j_gene: TRBJ1-2; d_gene: TRBD1; CDR3nt: TGTGCCAGCAGTCTCCCGACAGGGGGAATAGGTGGCTACACCTTC; CDR3aa: CASSLPTGGIGGYTF
abundance: few; len: 13; v_gene: TRBV20-1; j_gene: TRBJ1-2; d_gene: -; CDR3nt: TGCAGTGCGGCGCAGGGTTTAAACTATGGCTACACCTTC; CDR3aa: CSAAQGLNYGYTF
abundance: many; len: 15; v_gene: TRBV4-3; j_gene: TRBJ2-5; d_gene: -; CDR3nt: TGCGCCAGCAGCCAAGATCGTGGGGACCAAGAGACCCAGTACTTC; CDR3aa: CASSQDRGDQETQYF
abundance: few; len: 15; v_gene: TRBV3-1; j_gene: TRBJ2-1; d_gene: TRBD1; CDR3nt: TGTGCCAGCAGCCAAAGAGACAGGGCCTACAATGAGCAGTTCTTC; CDR3aa: CASSQRDRAYNEQFF
abundance: -; len: 15; v_gene: TRBV6-6; j_gene: TRBJ2-5; d_gene: -; CDR3nt: TGTGCCAGCAGTATACGGGGGACTGTGGTAGGGACCCAGTACTTC; CDR3aa: CASSIRGTVVGTQYF
abundance: few; len: 12; v_gene: TRBV10-3; j_gene: TRBJ1-2; d_gene: -; CDR3nt: TGTGCCATCAGTGACAGTAACTATGGCTACACCTTC; CDR3aa: CAISDSNYGYTF
abundance: few; len: 15; v_gene: TRBV4-3; j_gene: TRBJ2-3; d_gene: TRBD2; CDR3nt: TGCGCCAGCAGCCAAGAGGCGGGGGGCCTGGATACGCAGTATTTT; CDR3aa: CASSQEAGGLDTQYF
abundance: -; len: 15; v_gene: TRBV25-1; j_gene: TRBJ1-3; d_gene: TRBD1; CDR3nt: TGTGCCAGCAGCCAGACAGGGCTGCCTGGAAACACCATATATTTT; CDR3aa: CASSQTGLPGNTIYF
abundance: many; len: 11; v_gene: TRBV20-1; j_gene: TRBJ2-1; d_gene: -; CDR3nt: TGCAGTGCTAGTTGGGGGAATGAGCAGTTCTTC; CDR3aa: CSASWGNEQFF
abundance: few; len: 19; v_gene: TRBV27; j_gene: TRBJ2-6; d_gene: TRBD1; CDR3nt: TGTGCCAGCAGTCTACAGGGGGCCCGTGTACTAGTTGGGGCCAACGTCCTGACTTTC; CDR3aa: CASSLQGARVLVGANVLTF
abundance: -; len: 15; v_gene: TRBV5-1; j_gene: TRBJ2-7; d_gene: -; CDR3nt: TGCGCCAGCAGCTTGGTGGGCCTAGAGACCCCCGAGCAGTACTTC; CDR3aa: CASSLVGLETPEQYF
abundance: many; len: 14; v_gene: TRBV6-1; j_gene: TRBJ1-2; d_gene: -; CDR3nt: TGTGCCGTTTACCAGAGGGGGACTAACTATGGCTACACCTTC; CDR3aa: CAVYQRGTNYGYTF
abundance: few; len: 16; v_gene: TRBV19; j_gene: TRBJ1-5; d_gene: -; CDR3nt: TGTGCCAGTAGTATATACGGGACTGTAGGGAATCAGCCCCAGCATTTT; CDR3aa: CASSIYGTVGNQPQHF
abundance: once; len: 14; v_gene: TRBV20-1; j_gene: TRBJ2-1; d_gene: -; CDR3nt: TGCAGTGCTAGGAGGGGGGGCGAATTAAATGAGCAGTTCTTC; CDR3aa: CSARRGGELNEQFF
abundance: -; len: 12; v_gene: TRBV28; j_gene: TRBJ2-1; d_gene: -; CDR3nt: TGTGCCAGCATTAGGGACGGCAATGAGCAGTTCTTC; CDR3aa: CASIRDGNEQFF
abundance: -; len: 16; v_gene: TRBV7-2; j_gene: TRBJ2-2; d_gene: -; CDR3nt: TGTGCCAGCAGCTTGCGGCCGGGGTTTAGAGCCGGGGAGCTGTTTTTT; CDR3aa: CASSLRPGFRAGELFF
abundance: many; len: 17; v_gene: TRBV12-3/TRBV12-4; j_gene: TRBJ2-3; d_gene: -; CDR3nt: TGTGCCAGCAGTCCACTCCCGATCCCGGCGGGCACAGATACGCAGTATTTT; CDR3aa: CASSPLPIPAGTDTQYF
abundance: few; len: 14; v_gene: TRBV6-2/TRBV6-3; j_gene: TRBJ1-6; d_gene: -; CDR3nt: TGTGCCAGCAGTGACACGGGCGTGAGTTCACCCCTCCACTTT; CDR3aa: CASSDTGVSSPLHF
abundance: -; len: 13; v_gene: TRBV11-2; j_gene: TRBJ2-3; d_gene: -; CDR3nt: TGTGCCAGCAGCTTAGTGGAAACAGATACGCAGTATTTT; CDR3aa: CASSLVETDTQYF
abundance: few; len: 16; v_gene: TRBV28; j_gene: TRBJ1-5; d_gene: -; CDR3nt: TGTGCCAGCAGTTCCCCGGCCAGCGGGGGCAATCAGCCCCAGCATTTT; CDR3aa: CASSSPASGGNQPQHF
abundance: many; len: 17; v_gene: TRBV7-2; j_gene: TRBJ2-3; d_gene: -; CDR3nt: TGTGCCAGCAGCTTAGTGTACAGACCAGTACGCACAGATACGCAGTATTTT; CDR3aa: CASSLVYRPVRTDTQYF